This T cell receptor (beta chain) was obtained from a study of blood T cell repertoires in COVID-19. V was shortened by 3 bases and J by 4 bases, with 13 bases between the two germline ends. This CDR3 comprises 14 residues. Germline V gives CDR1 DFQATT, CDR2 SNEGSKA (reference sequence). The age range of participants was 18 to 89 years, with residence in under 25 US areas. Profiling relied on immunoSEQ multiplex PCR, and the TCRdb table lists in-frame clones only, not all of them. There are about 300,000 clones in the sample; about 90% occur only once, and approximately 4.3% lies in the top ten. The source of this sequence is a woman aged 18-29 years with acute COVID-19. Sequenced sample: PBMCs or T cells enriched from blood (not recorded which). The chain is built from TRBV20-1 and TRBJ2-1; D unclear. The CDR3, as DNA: TGCAGTGCTAGTTTACGGGTTAGGTACAATGAGCAGTTCTTC. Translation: CSASLRVRYNEQFF.